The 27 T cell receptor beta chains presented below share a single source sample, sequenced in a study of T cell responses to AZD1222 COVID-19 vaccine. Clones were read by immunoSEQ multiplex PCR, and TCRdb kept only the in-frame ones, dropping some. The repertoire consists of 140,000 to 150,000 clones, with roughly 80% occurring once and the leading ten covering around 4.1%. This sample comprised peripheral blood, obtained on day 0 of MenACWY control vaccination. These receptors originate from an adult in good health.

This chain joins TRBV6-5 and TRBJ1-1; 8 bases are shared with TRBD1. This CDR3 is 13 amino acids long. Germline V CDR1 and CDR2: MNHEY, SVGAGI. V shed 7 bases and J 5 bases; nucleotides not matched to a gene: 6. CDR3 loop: CASNPYRGTEAFF. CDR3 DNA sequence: TGTGCCAGCAACCCATACAGGGGGACTGAAGCTTTCTTT.

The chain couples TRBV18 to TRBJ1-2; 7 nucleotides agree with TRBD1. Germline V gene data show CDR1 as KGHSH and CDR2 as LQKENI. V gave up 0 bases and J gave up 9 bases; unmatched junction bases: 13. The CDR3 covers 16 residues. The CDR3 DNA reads TGTGCCAGCTCACCACCGTCTTTATCCAGGGGGATGAGCTACACCTTC. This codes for CASSPPSLSRGMSYTF.

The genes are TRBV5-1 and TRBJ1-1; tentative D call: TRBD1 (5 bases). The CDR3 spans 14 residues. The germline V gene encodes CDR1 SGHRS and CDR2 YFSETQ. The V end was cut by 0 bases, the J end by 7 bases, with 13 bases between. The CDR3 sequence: CASSLGARGDEAFF. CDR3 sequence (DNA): TGCGCCAGCAGCTTGGGCGCCCGGGGGGATGAAGCTTTCTTT.

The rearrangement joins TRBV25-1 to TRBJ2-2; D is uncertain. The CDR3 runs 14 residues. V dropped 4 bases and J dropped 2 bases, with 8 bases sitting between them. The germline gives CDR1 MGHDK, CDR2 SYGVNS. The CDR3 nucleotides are TGTGCCAGCAGTGCGTGGACCAACACCGGGGAGCTGTTTTTT. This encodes CASSAWTNTGELFF. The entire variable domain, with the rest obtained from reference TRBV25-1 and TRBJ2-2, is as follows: EADIYQTPRYLVIGTGKKITLECSQTMGHDKMYWYQQDPGMELHLIHYSYGVNSTEKGDLSSESTVSRIRTEHFPLTLESARPSHTSQYLCASSAWTNTGELFFGEGSRLTVL.

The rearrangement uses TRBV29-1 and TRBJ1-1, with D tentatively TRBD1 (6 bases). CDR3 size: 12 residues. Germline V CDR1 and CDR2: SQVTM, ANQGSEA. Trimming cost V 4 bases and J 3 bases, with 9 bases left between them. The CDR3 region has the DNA TGCAGCGTTGTGGACAGCTACACTGAAGCTTTCTTT. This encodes CSVVDSYTEAFF.

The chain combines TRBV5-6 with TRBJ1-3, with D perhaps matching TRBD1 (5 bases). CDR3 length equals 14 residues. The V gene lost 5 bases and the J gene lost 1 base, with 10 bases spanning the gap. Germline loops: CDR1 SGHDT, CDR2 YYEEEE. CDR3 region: CASRGLGSGNTIYF. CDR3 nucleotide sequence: TGTGCCAGCAGGGGACTAGGGTCTGGAAACACCATATATTTT. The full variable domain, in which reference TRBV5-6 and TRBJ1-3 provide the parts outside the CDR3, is DAGVTQSPTHLIKTRGQQVTLRCSPKSGHDTVSWYQQALGQGPQFIFQYYEEEERQRGNFPDRFSGHQFPNYSSELNVNALLLGDSALYLCASRGLGSGNTIYFGEGSWLTVV.

The CDR3 bases are TGCGCCAGCAGCTTCCAGACAGGAGAGTTGAACACTGAAGCTTTCTTT. Protein sequence: CASSFQTGELNTEAFF. The chain joins TRBV5-1 to TRBJ1-1; perhaps TRBD1 as D (6 bases). The CDR3 runs 16 residues. Germline CDR1 SGHRS, CDR2 YFSETQ. V lost 2 bases and J 0 bases, leaving 14 bases between the germline ends.

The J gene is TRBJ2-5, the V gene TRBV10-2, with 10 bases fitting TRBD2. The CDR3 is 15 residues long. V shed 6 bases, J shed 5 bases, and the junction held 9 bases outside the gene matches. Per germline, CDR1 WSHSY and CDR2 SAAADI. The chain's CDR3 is CASREIAGGGETQYF. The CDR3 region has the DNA TGCGCCAGCAGAGAGATAGCGGGGGGCGGGGAGACCCAGTACTTC.

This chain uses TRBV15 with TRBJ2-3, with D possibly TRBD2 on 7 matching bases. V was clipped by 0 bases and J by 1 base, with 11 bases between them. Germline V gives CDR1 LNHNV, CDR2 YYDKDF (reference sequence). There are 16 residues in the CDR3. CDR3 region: CATSRDGGAGTDTQYF. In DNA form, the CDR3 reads TGTGCCACCAGCAGAGATGGGGGGGCCGGCACAGATACGCAGTATTTT.

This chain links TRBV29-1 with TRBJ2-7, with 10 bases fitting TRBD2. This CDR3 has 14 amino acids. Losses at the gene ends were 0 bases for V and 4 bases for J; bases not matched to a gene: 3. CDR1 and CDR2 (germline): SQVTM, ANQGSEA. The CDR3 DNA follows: TGCAGCGTTGAAGATCAAGCGGGGGGGTACGAGCAGTACGTC. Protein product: CSVEDQAGGYEQYV.

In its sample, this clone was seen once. The CDR3 coding sequence is TGTGCCAGCAGCTTAGAAGGCAGCAATCAGCCCCAGCATTTT. It yields the protein CASSLEGSNQPQHF. V gene TRBV11-2 combines with J gene TRBJ1-5; D not resolved. Trimming removed 0 bases at V and 1 base at J, with 4 bases between. Germline V lookup: CDR1 SGHAT, CDR2 FQNNGV. The length of the CDR3 is 14 residues.

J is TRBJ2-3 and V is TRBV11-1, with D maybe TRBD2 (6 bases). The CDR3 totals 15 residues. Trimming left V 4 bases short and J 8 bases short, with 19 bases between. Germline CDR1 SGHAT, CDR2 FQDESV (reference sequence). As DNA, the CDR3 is TGTGCCAGCAGCTCCCCCGTGCGGGGAGGAGTTACGCAGTATTTT. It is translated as CASSSPVRGGVTQYF. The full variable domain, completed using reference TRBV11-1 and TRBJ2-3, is EAEVAQSPRYKITEKSQAVAFWCDPISGHATLYWYRQILGQGPELLVQFQDESVVDDSQLPKDRFSAERLKGVDSTLKIQPAELGDSAMYLCASSSPVRGGVTQYFGPGTRLTVL.

The CDR3 reads CASSLQGGRNTIYF. The CDR3 bases are TGTGCCAGCAGCTTACAGGGAGGGAGAAACACCATATATTTT. The V and J genes are TRBV7-9 and TRBJ1-3; maybe TRBD1 (5 bases). With 2 bases removed from V and 5 bases from J, the gap between germline ends came to 10 bases. The CDR3 length is 14 residues. Germline loops: CDR1 SEHNR, CDR2 FQNEAQ (reference sequence).

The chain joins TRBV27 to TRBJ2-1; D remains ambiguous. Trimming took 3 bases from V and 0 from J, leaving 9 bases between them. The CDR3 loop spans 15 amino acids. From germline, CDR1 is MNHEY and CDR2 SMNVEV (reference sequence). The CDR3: CASSLIGPSYNEQFF. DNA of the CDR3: TGTGCCAGCAGTTTGATCGGGCCCTCCTACAATGAGCAGTTCTTC.

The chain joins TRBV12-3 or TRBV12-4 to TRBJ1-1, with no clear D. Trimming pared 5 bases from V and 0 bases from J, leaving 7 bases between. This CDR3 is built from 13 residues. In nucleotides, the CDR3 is TGTGCCAGCAGTACAAACATGAACACTGAAGCTTTCTTT. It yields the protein CASSTNMNTEAFF.

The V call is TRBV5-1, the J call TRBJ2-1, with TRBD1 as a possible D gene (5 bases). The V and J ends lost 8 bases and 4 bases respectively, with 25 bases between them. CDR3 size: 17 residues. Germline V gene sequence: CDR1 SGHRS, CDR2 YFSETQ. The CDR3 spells CASRESSTGFGYNEQFF. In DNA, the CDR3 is TGCGCCAGTCGCGAGTCGTCTACAGGTTTTGGGTACAATGAGCAGTTCTTC.

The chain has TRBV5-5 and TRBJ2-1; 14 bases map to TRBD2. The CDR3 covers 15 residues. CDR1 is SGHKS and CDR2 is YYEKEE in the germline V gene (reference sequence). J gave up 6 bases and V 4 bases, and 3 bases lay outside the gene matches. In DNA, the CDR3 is TGTGCCAGCAGCACGGGACTAGCGGGGGTCAATGAGCAGTTCTTC. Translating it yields CASSTGLAGVNEQFF.

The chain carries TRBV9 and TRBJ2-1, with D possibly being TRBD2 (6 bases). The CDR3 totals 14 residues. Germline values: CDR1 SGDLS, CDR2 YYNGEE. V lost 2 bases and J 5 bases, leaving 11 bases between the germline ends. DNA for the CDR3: TGTGCCAGCAGCGTTTTATCGGGGGACAATGAGCAGTTCTTC. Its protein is CASSVLSGDNEQFF.

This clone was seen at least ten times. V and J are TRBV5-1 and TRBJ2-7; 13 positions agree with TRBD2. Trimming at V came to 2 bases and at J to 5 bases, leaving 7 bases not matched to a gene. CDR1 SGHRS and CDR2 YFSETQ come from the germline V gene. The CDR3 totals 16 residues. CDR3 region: CASSLPYGTSGDEQYF. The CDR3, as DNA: TGCGCCAGCAGCTTACCGTACGGGACTAGCGGGGACGAGCAGTACTTC.

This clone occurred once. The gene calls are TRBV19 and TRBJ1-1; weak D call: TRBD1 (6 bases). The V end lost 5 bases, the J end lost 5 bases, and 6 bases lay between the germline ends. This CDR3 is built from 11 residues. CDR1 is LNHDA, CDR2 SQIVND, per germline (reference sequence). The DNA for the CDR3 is TGTGCCAGTAGTGACAGGACTGAAGCTTTCTTT. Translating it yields CASSDRTEAFF. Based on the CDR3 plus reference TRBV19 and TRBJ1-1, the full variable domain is DGGITQSPKYLFRKEGQNVTLSCEQNLNHDAMYWYRQDPGQGLRLIYYSQIVNDFQKGDIAEGYSVSREKKESFPLTVTSAQKNPTAFYLCASSDRTEAFFGQGTRLTVV.

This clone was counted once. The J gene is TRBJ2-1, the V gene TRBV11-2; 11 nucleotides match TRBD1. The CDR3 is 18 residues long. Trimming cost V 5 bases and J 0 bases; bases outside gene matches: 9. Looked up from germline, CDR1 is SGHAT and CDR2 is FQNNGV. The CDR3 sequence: CASSTRTGGVSSYNEQFF. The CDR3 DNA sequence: TGTGCCAGCAGCACCCGGACAGGGGGCGTGAGCTCCTACAATGAGCAGTTCTTC.

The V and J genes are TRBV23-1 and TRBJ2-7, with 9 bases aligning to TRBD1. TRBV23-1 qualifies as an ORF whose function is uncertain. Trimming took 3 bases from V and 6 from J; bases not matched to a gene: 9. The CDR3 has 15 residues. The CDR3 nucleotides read TGCGCCAGCAGTCAGTCGGGACAGGGTGTGTGCGAGCAGTACTTC. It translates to CASSQSGQGVCEQYF.

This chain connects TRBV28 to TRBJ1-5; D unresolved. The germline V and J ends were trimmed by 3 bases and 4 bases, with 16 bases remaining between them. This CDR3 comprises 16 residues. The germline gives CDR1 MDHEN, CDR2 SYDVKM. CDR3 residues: CASSFSRQRLNQPQHF. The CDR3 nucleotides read TGTGCCAGCAGTTTTTCCCGGCAGAGACTAAATCAGCCCCAGCATTTT. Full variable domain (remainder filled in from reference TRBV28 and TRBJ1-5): DVKVTQSSRYLVKRTGEKVFLECVQDMDHENMFWYRQDPGLGLRLIYFSYDVKMKEKGDIPEGYSVSREKKERFSLILESASTNQTSMYLCASSFSRQRLNQPQHFGDGTRLSIL.

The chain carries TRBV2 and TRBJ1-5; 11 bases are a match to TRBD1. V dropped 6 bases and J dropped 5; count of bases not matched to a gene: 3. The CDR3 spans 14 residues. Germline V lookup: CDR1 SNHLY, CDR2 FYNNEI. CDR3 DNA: TGTGCCAGCAGCGGACAGGGGGCCCATCAGCCCCAGCATTTT. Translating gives CASSGQGAHQPQHF.

In nucleotides, the CDR3 is TGTGCCAGTAGTAAACAGGGGAATGAAAAACTGTTTTTT. Encoded protein: CASSKQGNEKLFF. The chain has TRBV19 and TRBJ1-4, with 7 bases identical to TRBD1. V was clipped by 4 bases and J by 5 bases; unmatched bases: 1. The CDR3 has 13 residues. Germline V gene data show CDR1 as LNHDA and CDR2 as SQIVND (reference sequence).

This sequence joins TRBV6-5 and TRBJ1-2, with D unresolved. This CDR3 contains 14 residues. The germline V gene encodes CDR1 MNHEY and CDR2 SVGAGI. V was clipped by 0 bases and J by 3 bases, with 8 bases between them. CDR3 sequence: CASSYSDGHYGYTF. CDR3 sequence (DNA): TGTGCCAGCAGTTACTCGGACGGGCACTATGGCTACACCTTC.

CDR3 residues: CAWSSSGLVRGRETEAFF. CDR3 bases: TGTGCCTGGAGCTCCTCGGGTCTCGTCAGGGGGCGAGAGACTGAAGCTTTCTTT. This sequence joins TRBV30 and TRBJ1-1, with 8 bases identical to TRBD1. Per germline, CDR1 GTSNPN and CDR2 SVGIG (reference sequence). The CDR3 spans 18 residues. V was pared by 3 bases and J by 5 bases, with 20 bases of the junction left unmatched.